These 30 T cell receptor beta chains came from one sample sequenced in a study of PD-L1 blockade in urothelial cancer. Assay used: immunoSEQ multiplex PCR; TCRdb lists only in-frame clones, some missing. The data show approximately 79,000 clones, with around four fifths seen just once and about 6.2% held by the top ten. This sample's time point: pretreatment peripheral blood. This specimen consisted of PBMCs, obtained around atezolizumab (anti-PD-L1) treatment. These receptors all stem from a middle-aged man with urothelial cancer.

This rearrangement joins TRBV25-1 to TRBJ2-2; D unclear. The CDR3 covers 16 residues. Germline V gene lookup returns CDR1 MGHDK and CDR2 SYGVNS. The germline V and J ends were trimmed by 3 bases and 2 bases, with 13 bases remaining between them. The DNA for the CDR3 is TGTGCCAGCAGTGAGACCTTCAGAGGAAACACCGGGGAGCTGTTTTTT. Residues: CASSETFRGNTGELFF.

The J gene is TRBJ2-3, the V gene TRBV6-1, with D hard to call. Germline CDR1 is MNHNS and CDR2 is SASEGT. Trimming stripped 7 bases from V and 0 bases from J, with 11 bases between. This CDR3 contains 14 residues. As DNA, the CDR3 is TGTGCCAGCATGCAGGCCCCTAGCACAGATACGCAGTATTTT. Its protein product is CASMQAPSTDTQYF.

J is TRBJ2-3 and V is TRBV18; D uncertain. Per germline, CDR1 KGHSH and CDR2 LQKENI. The CDR3 contains 13 residues. Trimming stripped 5 bases from V and 0 bases from J, with 6 bases between. CDR3 sequence: CASSSTSTDTQYF. The CDR3 DNA reads as TGTGCCAGCTCATCGACTAGCACAGATACGCAGTATTTT.

The rearrangement joins TRBV27 to TRBJ2-7; unclear D gene. In germline, CDR1 is MNHEY, CDR2 SMNVEV (reference sequence). The CDR3 consists of 13 residues. The ends were cut back, 4 bases at V and 6 bases at J, with 13 bases in the middle. For the CDR3, the DNA is TGTGCCAGCAGTTCCGTTAGGTCGGGCGAGCAGTACTTC. Amino acids: CASSSVRSGEQYF.

This clone was observed a single time. This chain joins TRBV6-5 and TRBJ2-3; D remains ambiguous. V lost 5 bases and J 0 bases, leaving 6 bases between the germline ends. CDR3 size: 13 residues. The V gene's germline CDR1 is MNHEY and CDR2 SVGAGI. CDR3 sequence reads: CASSPGSTDTQYF. CDR3 bases: TGTGCCAGCAGTCCCGGTAGCACAGATACGCAGTATTTT.

The rearrangement links TRBV29-1 to TRBJ2-1, with 8 bases that match TRBD1. Looked up from germline, CDR1 is SQVTM and CDR2 is ANQGSEA. The V and J ends lost 3 bases and 9 bases, in that order; junction bases with no gene match: 13. There are 15 residues in the CDR3. CDR3 sequence reads: CSVENSRDRRGEQFF. The CDR3 coding sequence is TGCAGCGTTGAGAATAGTAGGGACAGGAGAGGTGAGCAGTTCTTC.

The V and J genes are TRBV7-9 and TRBJ2-1; 8 bases are shared with TRBD2. The CDR3 consists of 16 residues. Germline V gives CDR1 SEHNR, CDR2 FQNEAQ (reference sequence). Germline trimming cut 5 bases from V and 7 bases from J; bases unmatched to any gene: 13. The CDR3 here is CASSGPGLAGGNEQFF. In nucleotides, the CDR3 is TGTGCCAGCAGCGGCCCTGGGCTAGCGGGTGGTAATGAGCAGTTCTTC. Full variable domain (remainder filled in from reference TRBV7-9 and TRBJ2-1): DTGVSQNPRHKITKRGQNVTFRCDPISEHNRLYWYRQTLGQGPEFLTYFQNEAQLEKSRLLSDRFSAERPKGSFSTLEIQRTEQGDSAMYLCASSGPGLAGGNEQFFGPGTRLTVL.

The V call is TRBV7-9, the J call TRBJ1-5; no clear D gene. This CDR3 comprises 12 residues. V was pared by 9 bases and J by 2 bases, with 8 bases between. The V gene's germline CDR1 is SEHNR and CDR2 FQNEAQ (reference sequence). In DNA form, the CDR3 reads TGTGCCAGTGGGCAGGGCAATCAGCCCCAGCATTTT. Translating it yields CASGQGNQPQHF.

The V call is TRBV13, the J call TRBJ2-6; D remains ambiguous. The CDR3 contains 14 residues. Germline CDR1 is PRHDT and CDR2 is FYEKMQ (reference sequence). Trimming took off 5 bases at V and 4 bases at J, with 9 bases between the two ends. The CDR3 region has the DNA TGTGCCAGCAGCCCTTCGTCGGGGGCCAACGTCCTGACTTTC. It encodes CASSPSSGANVLTF.

V is TRBV28 and J is TRBJ1-4; D remains unclear. The V end was cut by 2 bases, the J end by 4 bases, with 14 bases between. The length of the CDR3 is 16 residues. Germline assignment: CDR1 MDHEN and CDR2 SYDVKM. The CDR3 DNA reads as TGTGCCAGCAGTTTAGGTTTCCGGGGAGGTAATGAAAAACTGTTTTTT. Protein: CASSLGFRGGNEKLFF. The complete variable domain, with remaining parts taken from reference TRBV28 and TRBJ1-4, reads DVKVTQSSRYLVKRTGEKVFLECVQDMDHENMFWYRQDPGLGLRLIYFSYDVKMKEKGDIPEGYSVSREKKERFSLILESASTNQTSMYLCASSLGFRGGNEKLFFGSGTQLSVL.

The sample holds one count of this clone. The rearrangement joins TRBV9 to TRBJ2-7; 12 bases are a match to TRBD2. Losses at the gene ends were 3 bases for V and 3 bases for J; bases not matched to a gene: 7. Looked up from germline, CDR1 is SGDLS and CDR2 is YYNGEE. The CDR3 has 16 amino acids. CDR3 in amino acids: CASSAGLAGNYYEQYF. CDR3 in DNA: TGTGCCAGCAGCGCCGGACTAGCGGGGAACTACTACGAGCAGTACTTC.

This sequence joins TRBV7-2 and TRBJ2-5; 10 nucleotides line up with TRBD1. The CDR3 sequence is 15 residues long. V dropped 3 bases and J dropped 4; count of bases not matched to a gene: 5. Looked up from germline, CDR1 is SGHTA and CDR2 is FQGNSA. CDR3 amino acids: CASSFDRGRRETQYF. CDR3 sequence (DNA): TGTGCCAGCAGCTTCGACAGGGGGCGCCGAGAGACCCAGTACTTC.

The chain recombines TRBV19 with TRBJ1-2; possibly TRBD1 for D (5 bases). This CDR3 is built from 14 residues. Germline CDR1 and CDR2: LNHDA and SQIVND (reference sequence). V was clipped by 6 bases and J by 5 bases, with 16 bases between them. CDR3 sequence reads: CASSGPGLYYGYTF. The CDR3, as DNA: TGTGCCAGTAGCGGGCCGGGACTTTATTATGGCTACACCTTC.

The chain recombines TRBV5-1 with TRBJ1-1; tentatively, D is TRBD1 (5 bases). From germline, CDR1 is SGHRS and CDR2 YFSETQ. The CDR3 is 15 residues long. V was clipped by 0 bases and J by 2 bases, with 11 bases between them. This CDR3 reads CASSLVGGSNTEAFF. In DNA form, the CDR3 reads TGCGCCAGCAGCTTGGTCGGGGGGTCAAACACTGAAGCTTTCTTT.

The gene calls are TRBV10-2 and TRBJ2-7, with 8 bases matching TRBD1. The CDR3 consists of 12 residues. CDR1 and CDR2 from the germline V gene are WSHSY and SAAADI. V trimming: 6 bases; J trimming: 3 bases; junction bases outside the gene matches: 1. CDR3 amino acids: CASRDRDYEQYF. The DNA of the CDR3 is TGCGCCAGCAGGGACAGGGACTACGAGCAGTACTTC.

V usage is TRBV30 and J usage is TRBJ1-3; 8 bases are a match to TRBD1. Per the germline V gene, CDR1 is GTSNPN and CDR2 is SVGIG (reference sequence). Unmatched junction bases numbered 4, after V lost 5 bases and J lost 1 base. This CDR3 region has 14 residues. The CDR3: CAWVRDRSGNTIYF. CDR3 bases: TGTGCCTGGGTGCGGGACAGGTCTGGAAACACCATATATTTT.

This rearrangement joins TRBV5-8 to TRBJ2-1, with D tentatively TRBD2 (6 bases). The CDR3 totals 16 residues. Between the trimmed V and J ends, which lost 1 base and 4 bases, there was a span of 15 bases. Looked up from germline, CDR1 is SGHTS and CDR2 is YDEGEE. The CDR3 loop is CASSLRLAALYNEQFF. DNA for the CDR3: TGTGCCAGCAGCTTGAGGTTAGCGGCATTATACAATGAGCAGTTCTTC. The full variable domain, its missing parts supplied by reference TRBV5-8 and TRBJ2-1, is EAGVTQSPTHLIKTRGQQATLRCSPISGHTSVYWYQQALGLGLQFLLWYDEGEERNRGNFPPRFSGRQFPNYSSELNVNALELEDSALYLCASSLRLAALYNEQFFGPGTRLTVL.

This chain uses TRBV28 with TRBJ2-1; D is perhaps TRBD2 (6 bases). The CDR3 extends over 16 amino acids. The ends were cut back, 8 bases at V and 0 bases at J, with 17 bases in the middle. Per the germline V gene, CDR1 is MDHEN and CDR2 is SYDVKM. The CDR3 DNA follows: TGTGCCAGCGCCCCCCCCGGGACTCTCTCCTACAATGAGCAGTTCTTC. The encoded protein is CASAPPGTLSYNEQFF.

The V call is TRBV18, the J call TRBJ1-5; D uncertain. Germline V CDR1 and CDR2: KGHSH, LQKENI. V dropped 5 bases and J dropped 5 bases, with 10 bases sitting between them. This CDR3 has 13 residues. The CDR3 DNA is TGTGCCAGCTCAGGAGGGCGCGATCAGCCCCAGCATTTT. It is translated as CASSGGRDQPQHF.

The CDR3: CASSFDPGDRGYTF. CDR3 DNA sequence: TGTGCCAGCAGTTTTGATCCAGGGGATCGTGGCTACACCTTC. The V gene is TRBV27, the J gene TRBJ1-2; maybe TRBD1 (6 bases). Trimming shortened V by 3 bases and J by 7 bases, and 15 bases separated the two germline ends. Germline CDR1 is MNHEY and CDR2 is SMNVEV (reference sequence). The CDR3 covers 14 residues.

The genes are TRBV5-1 and TRBJ1-2, with TRBD1 as a possible D gene (5 bases). The CDR3 consists of 12 residues. Trimming removed 2 bases from V and 4 bases from J, with 6 bases in between. CDR1 is SGHRS, CDR2 YFSETQ, per germline. CDR3 residues: CASSFDSYGYTF. The DNA for the CDR3 is TGCGCCAGCAGCTTTGACAGCTATGGCTACACCTTC.

This chain connects TRBV7-9 to TRBJ2-3, with 13 bases aligning to TRBD2. This CDR3 is built from 17 residues. V was clipped by 1 base and J by 5 bases; unmatched bases: 6. Germline V gene data show CDR1 as SEHNR and CDR2 as FQNEAQ (reference sequence). In DNA, the CDR3 is TGTGCCAGCAGCTTAGGGACTAGCGGGAGTGGGAGAGATACGCAGTATTTT. It yields the protein CASSLGTSGSGRDTQYF.

This clone appeared once. The chain is built from TRBV19 and TRBJ1-1, with TRBD1 matching 12 bases. V was pared by 6 bases and J by 10 bases, with 24 bases of the junction left unmatched. Germline CDR1 and CDR2: LNHDA and SQIVND (reference sequence). CDR3 size: 19 residues. This chain's CDR3 is CASSSMRGEGQGARRGAFF. CDR3 nucleotides: TGTGCCAGTAGCTCCATGCGCGGGGAGGGACAGGGGGCCCGGCGGGGAGCTTTCTTT.

This clone turned up a few times. The chain recombines TRBV11-2 with TRBJ1-4, with D perhaps matching TRBD1 (6 bases). Germline assignment: CDR1 SGHAT and CDR2 FQNNGV. This CDR3 comprises 15 residues. V gave up 5 bases and J gave up 7 bases, with 17 bases separating them. The CDR3 DNA sequence: TGTGCCAGCAGCCGGACGGGGGGCGTGAGTGAAAAACTGTTTTTT. It specifies CASSRTGGVSEKLFF.

The rearrangement uses TRBV11-2 and TRBJ2-1, with 7 bases matching TRBD2. The CDR3 is 14 amino acids. Germline V gene sequence: CDR1 SGHAT, CDR2 FQNNGV. The V segment lost 3 bases and the J segment 8 bases; nucleotides outside the gene matches: 7. CDR3 protein: CASSFWRESDEQFF. For the CDR3, the DNA is TGTGCCAGCAGCTTTTGGCGGGAGAGCGATGAGCAGTTCTTC.

V is TRBV7-9 and J is TRBJ2-1; D is perhaps TRBD2 (6 bases). This CDR3 comprises 14 residues. With 5 bases removed from V and 8 bases from J, the gap between germline ends came to 16 bases. CDR1 SEHNR and CDR2 FQNEAQ come from the germline V gene (reference sequence). This CDR3 reads CASSPKRWGDEQFF. In nucleotides, the CDR3 is TGTGCCAGCAGCCCTAAAAGATGGGGGGATGAGCAGTTCTTC.

This CDR3 is CASSLWAKNQPQHF. CDR3 nucleotides: TGTGCCAGCAGCTTATGGGCGAAAAATCAGCCCCAGCATTTT. The chain joins TRBV7-2 to TRBJ1-5; D gene ambiguous. Trimming took 2 bases from V and 4 from J, leaving 9 bases between them. The germline gives CDR1 SGHTA, CDR2 FQGNSA. This CDR3 comprises 14 residues.

The sample holds a few counts of this clone. The rearrangement joins TRBV18 to TRBJ1-1; TRBD1 is a possible D gene (6 bases). Germline V lookup: CDR1 KGHSH, CDR2 LQKENI. Trimming pared 3 bases from V and 0 bases from J, leaving 11 bases between. CDR3 length: 15 amino acids. This CDR3 is CASSPQTGLNTEAFF. The CDR3 nucleotides are TGTGCCAGCTCACCCCAGACAGGTTTGAACACTGAAGCTTTCTTT. Supplemented by reference TRBV18 and TRBJ1-1, the full variable domain reads NAGVMQNPRHLVRRRGQEARLRCSPMKGHSHVYWYRQLPEEGLKFMVYLQKENIIDESGMPKERFSAEFPKEGPSILRIQQVVRGDSAAYFCASSPQTGLNTEAFFGQGTRLTVV.

This chain uses TRBV19 with TRBJ2-7; 7 bases map to TRBD1. Germline assignment: CDR1 LNHDA and CDR2 SQIVND (reference sequence). This CDR3 region has 14 residues. The ends lost 7 bases at V and 5 bases at J; junction bases unmatched: 11. The CDR3 is CASKQEQGFDEQYF. DNA for the CDR3: TGTGCCAGTAAACAAGAACAGGGGTTTGACGAGCAGTACTTC.

The chain employs TRBV7-6 and TRBJ2-7; tentative D call: TRBD2 (5 bases). Germline V lookup: CDR1 SGHVS, CDR2 FNYEAQ. Trimming pared 5 bases from V and 0 bases from J, leaving 14 bases between. The CDR3 consists of 15 residues. CDR3 nucleotide sequence: TGTGCCAGCAGCCGTACCTTAGCGAACTCCTACGAGCAGTACTTC. It encodes CASSRTLANSYEQYF. Filled out from reference TRBV7-6 and TRBJ2-7, the complete variable domain reads GAGVSQSPRYKVTKRGQDVALRCDPISGHVSLYWYRQALGQGPEFLTYFNYEAQQDKSGLPNDRFSAERPEGSISTLTIQRTEQRDSAMYRCASSRTLANSYEQYFGPGTRLTVT.